This record looks at one TCR beta chain sequence and its context. The target antigen is unknown. The sample belongs to a study of T cell repertoires in cytomegalovirus infection. Study-wide results and limits: In two of eight donors, the top clonotype was HLA-C-restricted CMV-specific.

Germline-derived CDR1 and CDR2 are MNHNY and SVGAGI (reference sequence). The ends were cut back, 5 bases at V and 11 bases at J, with 13 bases in the middle. This CDR3 has 13 residues. In TCRdb, the reads were re-called with MiXCR into one record per CDR3 protein. The sample contains 100,000 to 150,000 distinct CDR3 sequences, over 25% of which appear only once. The sample was CD8+ T cells from cultured PBMCs, taken from culture after CMV antigen stimulation. The receptor was derived from a human donor in good health (CMV status not recorded). Some clones in this sample may be carry-over from other donors' samples. The chain is built from TRBV6-6 and TRBJ1-6, with unresolved D. The CDR3 DNA reads TGTGCCAGCAGTCGGCCAGTAGTTACACCCCTCCACTTT. Protein sequence: CASSRPVVTPLHF.